What follows describes a single T cell receptor beta chain. What it binds is not known. The donors gave bone marrow, and they were healthy. This sample is drawn from a study of cytomegalovirus exposure and HLA in healthy donors. Study overall: Out of 180 million or so T cells, an earlier analysis found roughly 100 million unique TCR beta sequences in total.

Study results and caveats: Analyses of presence/absence relied on an assumption of roughly uniform sequencing depth across donors. The authors listed approximately 150 TCR beta chains as cytomegalovirus-associated.

In the PCR, 60 Vbeta and 13 Jbeta primers were used. The assay was immunoSEQ multiplex PCR, and TCRdb's table has in-frame clones only and misses some. The table lists around 150,000 clones, approximately 80% of them singletons. Per germline, CDR1 MDHEN and CDR2 SYDVKM. The length of the CDR3 is 13 residues. V lost 6 bases, J lost 5 bases, and 13 bases lay in between. The receptor comes from a woman under 30 in good health and CMV-seronegative. The chain couples TRBV28 to TRBJ2-5; D unresolved. The sample was PBMCs. For the CDR3, the DNA is TGTGCCAGCAGGACTCCGGAGTGGGAGACCCAGTACTTC. It codes for CASRTPEWETQYF.